One sample yielded the 12 T cell receptor beta chains listed below, sequenced in a study of cytomegalovirus exposure and HLA in healthy donors. Both 60 Vbeta primers and 13 Jbeta primers went into the PCR. Sequencing used immunoSEQ multiplex PCR; TCRdb keeps in-frame clones, though not all of them. This table has 150,000 to 200,000 clones, around 81% appearing once. What was sequenced was PBMCs. The receptors were sampled from a man younger than 35 in good health and CMV-seronegative.

This sequence joins TRBV4-3 and TRBJ2-5; D is possibly TRBD2 (5 bases). There are 13 residues in the CDR3. Between the trimmed V and J ends, which lost 0 bases and 13 bases, there was a span of 15 bases. The germline V gene has CDR1 LGHNA and CDR2 YSLEER. CDR3 region: CASSQDRGFPSYF. The CDR3 DNA sequence: TGCGCCAGCAGCCAAGATCGGGGATTTCCGTCGTACTTC.

This chain connects TRBV7-2 to TRBJ2-3; TRBD2 aligns across 7 bases. With V trimmed by 5 bases and J by 0 bases, 5 bases remained unmatched. This CDR3 spans 15 amino acids. Germline values: CDR1 SGHTA, CDR2 FQGNSA. Written as DNA, the CDR3 is TGTGCCAGCAGCCCACTAGCGTCTAGCACAGATACGCAGTATTTT. Its protein is CASSPLASSTDTQYF.

The chain is built from TRBV6-1 and TRBJ2-7; D is possibly TRBD1 (6 bases). Germline V CDR1 and CDR2: MNHNS, SASEGT. This CDR3 comprises 11 residues. The V and J ends lost 7 bases and 3 bases respectively, with 7 bases between them. DNA of the CDR3: TGTGCCAGCAAAGGGGGCTACGAGCAGTACTTC. Amino acid sequence: CASKGGYEQYF.

CDR3 nucleotide sequence: TGTGCCAGCAGCTTAACGGCCCAGGGGGAAGCTTTCTTT. This translates into CASSLTAQGEAFF. This chain joins TRBV7-9 and TRBJ1-1; weak D call: TRBD1 (6 bases). The CDR3 runs 13 residues. Germline V gene lookup returns CDR1 SEHNR and CDR2 FQNEAQ (reference sequence). Trimming cost V 2 bases and J 8 bases, with 12 bases left between them.

A word on this clone: The junction does not match germline at one end; this may be a read error. The V and J genes are TRBV10-3 and TRBJ2-7, with 13 bases matching TRBD2. CDR3 length equals 14 residues. From germline, CDR1 is ENHRY and CDR2 SYGVKD. CDR3 sequence (DNA): TGTGCCATCAGTGACGGACTAGCGGGAGACGAGCAGCACTTC. It translates to CAISDGLAGDEQHF.

The rearrangement links TRBV7-2 to TRBJ2-1; D ambiguous. The CDR3 contains 11 residues. Germline values: CDR1 SGHTA, CDR2 FQGNSA. The V end was cut by 5 bases, the J end by 8 bases, with 7 bases between. As DNA, the CDR3 is TGTGCCAGCAGCACGAGGTATGAGCAGTTCTTC. This gives the protein CASSTRYEQFF. Full variable domain (remainder filled in from reference TRBV7-2 and TRBJ2-1): GAGVSQSPSNKVTEKGKDVELRCDPISGHTALYWYRQSLGQGLEFLIYFQGNSAPDKSGLPSDRFSAERTGGSVSTLTIQRTQQEDSAVYLCASSTRYEQFFGPGTRLTVL.

This clone appeared a single time. The chain uses TRBV7-9 and TRBJ2-1; a possible D gene is TRBD1 (5 bases). V was pared by 1 base and J by 9 bases, with 13 bases between. Germline V gene sequence: CDR1 SEHNR, CDR2 FQNEAQ (reference sequence). The CDR3 spans 14 residues. CDR3 nucleotides: TGTGCCAGCAGCTTAGAGGGGTGGGGTGGTGAGCAGTTCTTC. Its protein is CASSLEGWGGEQFF.

Only a few counts were recorded for this clone. The chain is built from TRBV7-9 and TRBJ2-7; 13 nucleotides match TRBD2. The CDR3 runs 13 residues. The junction had 6 bases not matched to a gene; V was cut back by 5 bases and J by 11 bases. Germline V gives CDR1 SEHNR, CDR2 FQNEAQ (reference sequence). The CDR3 region is CASSAGLAGLKYF. The CDR3 nucleotides are TGTGCCAGCAGCGCGGGACTAGCGGGATTAAAGTACTTC.

The rearrangement uses TRBV4-1 and TRBJ2-2; 8 bases map to TRBD2. The germline V gene encodes CDR1 MGHRA and CDR2 YSYEKL. After removal of 3 bases from V and 3 bases from J, the junction contained 3 bases not matched to a gene. This CDR3 spans 15 amino acids. CDR3 sequence (DNA): TGCGCCAGCAGCCACGGGGGGGCTGACACCGGGGAGCTGTTTTTT. Translated: CASSHGGADTGELFF.

This CDR3 is CASSTGLTYEQYF. In nucleotides, the CDR3 is TGTGCCAGTAGCACAGGTCTAACCTACGAGCAGTACTTC. The chain combines TRBV19 with TRBJ2-7; D possibly corresponds to TRBD1 (5 bases). Trimming removed 6 bases from V and 2 bases from J, with 11 bases in between. The CDR3 is made up of 13 amino acids. Per the germline V gene, CDR1 is LNHDA and CDR2 is SQIVND (reference sequence).

This chain links TRBV11-1 with TRBJ2-4; D unclear. Germline V gives CDR1 SGHAT, CDR2 FQDESV (reference sequence). CDR3 length equals 15 residues. V dropped 5 bases and J dropped 0 bases, with 11 bases sitting between them. CDR3 sequence reads: CASSPPGLAKNIQYF. The CDR3 DNA follows: TGTGCCAGCAGCCCCCCAGGTCTAGCCAAAAACATTCAGTACTTC.

CDR3 region: CASSVAQQGKSQKEPTGELFF. The CDR3 region has the DNA TGTGCCAGCAGCGTAGCGCAACAGGGGAAAAGCCAAAAAGAACCCACCGGGGAGCTGTTTTTT. This chain joins TRBV9 and TRBJ2-2; 7 bases match TRBD1. Germline V gives CDR1 SGDLS, CDR2 YYNGEE. V was clipped by 0 bases and J by 4 bases; unmatched bases: 21. This CDR3 has 21 residues.